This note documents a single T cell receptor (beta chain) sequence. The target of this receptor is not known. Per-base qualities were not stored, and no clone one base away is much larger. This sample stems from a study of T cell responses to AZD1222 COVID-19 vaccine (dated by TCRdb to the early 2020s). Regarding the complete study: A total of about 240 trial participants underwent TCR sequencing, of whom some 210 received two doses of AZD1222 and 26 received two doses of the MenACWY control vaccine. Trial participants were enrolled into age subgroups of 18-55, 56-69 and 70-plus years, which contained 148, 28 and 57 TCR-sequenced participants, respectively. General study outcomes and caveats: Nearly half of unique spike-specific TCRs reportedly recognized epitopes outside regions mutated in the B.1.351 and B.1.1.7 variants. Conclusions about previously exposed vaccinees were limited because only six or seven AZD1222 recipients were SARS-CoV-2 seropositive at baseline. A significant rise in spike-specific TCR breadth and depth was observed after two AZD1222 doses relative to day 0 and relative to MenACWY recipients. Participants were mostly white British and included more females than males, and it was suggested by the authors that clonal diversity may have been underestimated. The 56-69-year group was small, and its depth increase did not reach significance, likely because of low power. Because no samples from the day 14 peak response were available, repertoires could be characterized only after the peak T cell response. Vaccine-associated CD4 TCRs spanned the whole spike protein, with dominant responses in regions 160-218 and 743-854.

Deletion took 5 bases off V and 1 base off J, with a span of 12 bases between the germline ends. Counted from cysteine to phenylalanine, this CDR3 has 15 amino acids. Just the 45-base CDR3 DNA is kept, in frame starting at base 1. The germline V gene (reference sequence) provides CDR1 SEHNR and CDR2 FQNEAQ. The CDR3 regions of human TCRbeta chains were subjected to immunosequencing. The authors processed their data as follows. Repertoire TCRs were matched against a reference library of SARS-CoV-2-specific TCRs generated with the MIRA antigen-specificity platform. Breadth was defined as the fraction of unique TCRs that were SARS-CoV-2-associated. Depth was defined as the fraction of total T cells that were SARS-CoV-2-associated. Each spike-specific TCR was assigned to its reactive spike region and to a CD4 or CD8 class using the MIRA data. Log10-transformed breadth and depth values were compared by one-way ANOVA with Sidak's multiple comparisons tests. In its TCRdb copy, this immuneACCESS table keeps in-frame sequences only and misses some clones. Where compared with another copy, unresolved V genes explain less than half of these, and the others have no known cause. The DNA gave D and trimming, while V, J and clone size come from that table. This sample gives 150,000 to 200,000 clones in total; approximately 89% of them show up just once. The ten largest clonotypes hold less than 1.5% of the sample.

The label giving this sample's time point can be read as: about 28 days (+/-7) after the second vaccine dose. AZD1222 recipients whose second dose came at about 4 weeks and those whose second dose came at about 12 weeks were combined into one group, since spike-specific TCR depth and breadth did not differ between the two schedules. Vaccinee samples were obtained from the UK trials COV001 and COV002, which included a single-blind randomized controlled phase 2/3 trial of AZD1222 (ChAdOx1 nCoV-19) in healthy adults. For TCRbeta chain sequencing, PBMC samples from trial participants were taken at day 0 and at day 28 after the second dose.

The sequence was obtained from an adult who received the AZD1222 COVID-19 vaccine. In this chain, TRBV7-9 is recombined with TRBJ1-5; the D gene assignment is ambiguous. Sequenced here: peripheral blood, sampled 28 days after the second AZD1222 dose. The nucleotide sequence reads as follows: TGTGCCAGCAGCGCCGCAGGTGACAGCAATCAGCCCCAGCATTTT. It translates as CASSAAGDSNQPQHF.